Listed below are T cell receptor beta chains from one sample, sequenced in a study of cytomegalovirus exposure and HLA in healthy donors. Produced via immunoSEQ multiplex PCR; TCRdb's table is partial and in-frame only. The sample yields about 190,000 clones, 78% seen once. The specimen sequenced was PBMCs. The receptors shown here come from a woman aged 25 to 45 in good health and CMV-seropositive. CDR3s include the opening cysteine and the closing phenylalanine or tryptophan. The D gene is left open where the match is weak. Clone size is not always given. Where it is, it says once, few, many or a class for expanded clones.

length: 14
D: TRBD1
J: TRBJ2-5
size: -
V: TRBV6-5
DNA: TGTGCCAGCAGTTACTCGAGGGGGCCAGAGACCCAGTACTTC
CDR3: CASSYSRGPETQYF

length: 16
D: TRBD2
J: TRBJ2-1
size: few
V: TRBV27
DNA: TGTGCCAGCAGTCCCGTGGGGGGGATCTCCTACAATGAGCAGTTCTTC
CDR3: CASSPVGGISYNEQFF

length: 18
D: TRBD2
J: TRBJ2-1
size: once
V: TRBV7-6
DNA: TGTGCCAGCAGCCCGGGGTCTAGCGGGCTACGGGGTATAGAAGAGCAGTTCTTC
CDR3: CASSPGSSGLRGIEEQFF

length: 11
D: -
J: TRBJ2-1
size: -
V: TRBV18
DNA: TGTGCCAGCACAGTTAGTAATGAGCAGTTCTTC
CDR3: CASTVSNEQFF

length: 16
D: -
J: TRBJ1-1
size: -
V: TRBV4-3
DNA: TGCGCCAGCAGCCAGGATCGGACATTCCAGAACACTGAAGCTTTCTTT
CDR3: CASSQDRTFQNTEAFF

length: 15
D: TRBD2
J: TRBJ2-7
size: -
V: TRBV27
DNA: TGTGCCAGCAGTAGAGCCGGGAGGGCCTCCTACGAGCAGTACTTC
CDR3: CASSRAGRASYEQYF

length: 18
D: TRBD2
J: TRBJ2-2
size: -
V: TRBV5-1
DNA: TGCGCCAGCAGCTCGGGACTAGCGGGGACAATAGGCACCGGGGAGCTGTTTTTT
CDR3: CASSSGLAGTIGTGELFF

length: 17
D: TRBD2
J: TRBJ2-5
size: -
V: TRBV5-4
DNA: TGTGCCAGCAGCTCCGGGACTAGCGGGGCAGAGCGGGGGACCCAGTACTTC
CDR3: CASSSGTSGAERGTQYF

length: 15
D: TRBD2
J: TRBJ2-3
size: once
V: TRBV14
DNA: TGTGCCAGCAGCCCGAGCGGGAGGCGCACAGATACGCAGTATTTT
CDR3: CASSPSGRRTDTQYF

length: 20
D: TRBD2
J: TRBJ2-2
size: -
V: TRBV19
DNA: TGTGCCAGTAGTCCAACCCCCAGACTAGCGGGGGGAACGAACACCGGGGAGCTGTTTTTT
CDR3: CASSPTPRLAGGTNTGELFF

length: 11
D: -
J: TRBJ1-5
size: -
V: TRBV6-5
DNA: TGTGCCAAGGCGGTCGTCGGTGAACAGCATTTT
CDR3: CAKAVVGEQHF

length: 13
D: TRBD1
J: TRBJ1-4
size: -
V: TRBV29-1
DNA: TGCAGCGTTGCGGACAGGGGAGGGGAAAAACTGTTTTTT
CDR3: CSVADRGGEKLFF

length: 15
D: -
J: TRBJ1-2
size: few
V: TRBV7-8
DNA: TGTGCCAGCAGCGCGAACCAGGGATCCCCCTATGGCTACACCTTC
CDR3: CASSANQGSPYGYTF

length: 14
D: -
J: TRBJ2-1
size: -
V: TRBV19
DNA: TGTGCCAGTAGTGTTGAGGAGTTGGACAATGAGCAGTTCTTC
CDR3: CASSVEELDNEQFF

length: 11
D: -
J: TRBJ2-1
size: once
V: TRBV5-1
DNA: TGCGCCAGCAGCTTGGCGAGTGAGCAGTTCTTC
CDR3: CASSLASEQFF

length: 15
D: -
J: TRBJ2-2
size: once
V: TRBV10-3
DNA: TGTGCCATCAGTGAGTCGAGGACAGCTACCGGGGAGCTGTTTTTT
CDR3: CAISESRTATGELFF

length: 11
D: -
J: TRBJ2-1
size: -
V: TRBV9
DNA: TGTGCCAGCAAGGGGGATTGGGAGCAGTTCTTC
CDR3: CASKGDWEQFF

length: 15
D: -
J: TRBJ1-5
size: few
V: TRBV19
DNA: TGTGCCAGTAGTATGGGCAGGGAGGTGTGGCAGCCCCAGCATTTT
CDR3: CASSMGREVWQPQHF

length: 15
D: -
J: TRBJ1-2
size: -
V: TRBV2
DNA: TGTGCCAGCACTGAGGAACTAACAGGGTTAGGTGGCTACACCTTC
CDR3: CASTEELTGLGGYTF

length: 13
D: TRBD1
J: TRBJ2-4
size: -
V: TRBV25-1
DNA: TGTGCCAGCAGTAGGACAGGGAGAAACATTCAGTACTTC
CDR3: CASSRTGRNIQYF

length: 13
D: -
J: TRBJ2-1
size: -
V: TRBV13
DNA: TGTGCCAGCGGTCTAGAGGTTTACAATGAGCAGTTCTTC
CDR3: CASGLEVYNEQFF

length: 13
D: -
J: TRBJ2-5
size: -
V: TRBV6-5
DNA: TGTGCCAGCTCTAGGGGGATTGGCGAGACCCAGTACTTC
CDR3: CASSRGIGETQYF

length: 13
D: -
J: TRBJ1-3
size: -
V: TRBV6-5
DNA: TGTGCCAGCAGTTCGACTACTGGAAACACCATATATTTT
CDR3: CASSSTTGNTIYF

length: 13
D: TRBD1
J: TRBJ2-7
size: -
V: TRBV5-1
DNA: TGCGCCAGCAGCTTCGAACAGACAGGGCGGCTGTACTTC
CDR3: CASSFEQTGRLYF

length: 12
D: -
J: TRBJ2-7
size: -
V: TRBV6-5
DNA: TGTGCCAGCTCATACGGGGAGGACGAGCAGTACTTC
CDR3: CASSYGEDEQYF

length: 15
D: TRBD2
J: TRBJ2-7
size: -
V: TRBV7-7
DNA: TGTGCTAGCAGCTTATGGTCGGGAGGTTCGTACGAGCAGTACTTC
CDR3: CASSLWSGGSYEQYF

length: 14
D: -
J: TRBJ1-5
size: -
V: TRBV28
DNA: TGTGCCAGCCATACCGGGGTCAGCAATCAGCCCCAGCATTTT
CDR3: CASHTGVSNQPQHF

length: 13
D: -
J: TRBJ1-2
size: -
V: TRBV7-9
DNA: TGTGCCAGCAGCTACCCTGTGGGGCGGGGCTACACCTTC
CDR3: CASSYPVGRGYTF

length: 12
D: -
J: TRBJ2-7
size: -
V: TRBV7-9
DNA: TGTGCCAGCAGATCGAGCTCCTACGAGCAGTACTTC
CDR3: CASRSSSYEQYF

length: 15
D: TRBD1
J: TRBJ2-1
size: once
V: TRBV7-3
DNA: TGTGCCAGCAGCTTAACGTCCAGGGGGCCGAATGAGCAGTTCTTC
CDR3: CASSLTSRGPNEQFF

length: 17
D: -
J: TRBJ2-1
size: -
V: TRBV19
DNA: TGTGCCAGTAGCCCGATCCGCGCCAGGGTCACCTACAATGAGCAGTTCTTC
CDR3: CASSPIRARVTYNEQFF

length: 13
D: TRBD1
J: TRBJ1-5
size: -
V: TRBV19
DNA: TGTGCCAGTCGACAGGGTAGGGATCAGCCCCAGCATTTT
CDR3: CASRQGRDQPQHF

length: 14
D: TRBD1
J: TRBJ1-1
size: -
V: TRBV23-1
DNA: TGCGCCAGCGATTTCTTGACAGGGGGCCCTGAAGCTTTCTTT
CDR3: CASDFLTGGPEAFF

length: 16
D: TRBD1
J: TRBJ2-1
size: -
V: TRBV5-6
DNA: TGTGCCAGCAGCTTGGAGGACAGGGGGGTCTACAATGAGCAGTTCTTC
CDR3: CASSLEDRGVYNEQFF

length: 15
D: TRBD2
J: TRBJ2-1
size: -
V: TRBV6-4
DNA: TGTGCCAGCAGTACAAGCGGGGGGCCTTCCAATGAGCAGTTCTTC
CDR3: CASSTSGGPSNEQFF

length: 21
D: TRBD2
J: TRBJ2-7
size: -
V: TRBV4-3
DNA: TGCGCCAGCAGCCAAGTCTTAAATAGCGGGGGGCCCCCCTTCGAAACACGCGAGCAGTACTTC
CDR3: CASSQVLNSGGPPFETREQYF

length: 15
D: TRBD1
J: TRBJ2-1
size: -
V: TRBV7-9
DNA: TGTGCCAGCAGTTCAGGGGGTTACTCCTACAATGAGCAGTTCTTC
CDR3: CASSSGGYSYNEQFF

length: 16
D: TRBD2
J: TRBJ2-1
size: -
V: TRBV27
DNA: TGTGCCAGCAGTTTTCTACTAGCGGGAGAATACAATGAGCAGTTCTTC
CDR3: CASSFLLAGEYNEQFF

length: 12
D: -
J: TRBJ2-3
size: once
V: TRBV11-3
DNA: TGTGCCACCTCCCGGGGGTCGGATACGCAGTATTTT
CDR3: CATSRGSDTQYF

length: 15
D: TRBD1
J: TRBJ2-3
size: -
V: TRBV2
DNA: TGTGCCAGCAGGGAAGGACAGGGAAGAACAGATACGCAGTATTTT
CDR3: CASREGQGRTDTQYF

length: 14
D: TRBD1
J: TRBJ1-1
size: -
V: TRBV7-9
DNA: TGTTCCAGCAGTCCTTGGACAGGGGACGCTGAAGCTTTCTTT
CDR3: CSSSPWTGDAEAFF

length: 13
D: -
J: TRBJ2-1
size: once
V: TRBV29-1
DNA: TGCAGCTTTCAGGGTGCTCTCCAGGGAGAGCAGTTCTTC
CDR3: CSFQGALQGEQFF

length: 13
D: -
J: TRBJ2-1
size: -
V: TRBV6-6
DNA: TGTGCCAGCAGTTACTCTAGCGACAATGAGCAGTTCTTC
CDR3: CASSYSSDNEQFF

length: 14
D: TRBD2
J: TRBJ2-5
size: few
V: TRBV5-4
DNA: TGTGCCAGCAGCCGAGCGGGGGGAGCAGAGACCCAGTACTTC
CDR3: CASSRAGGAETQYF

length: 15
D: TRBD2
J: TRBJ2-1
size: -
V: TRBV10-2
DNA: TGCGCCAGCTTGAACTTCGGGACTAACTACAATGAGCAGTTCTTC
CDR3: CASLNFGTNYNEQFF

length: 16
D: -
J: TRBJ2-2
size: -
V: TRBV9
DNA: TGTGCCAGCAGCGCCCGACTAGGACCTGGCACCGGGGAGCTGTTTTTT
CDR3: CASSARLGPGTGELFF

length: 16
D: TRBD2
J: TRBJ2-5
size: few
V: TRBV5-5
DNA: TGTGCCAGCAGCTTGAGACTAGCGGGTGTCCAAGAGACCCAGTACTTC
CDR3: CASSLRLAGVQETQYF

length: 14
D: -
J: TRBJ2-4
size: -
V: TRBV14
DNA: TGTGCCAGCAGCCCGACAGGCGAGGGGGACATTCAGTACTTC
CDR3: CASSPTGEGDIQYF

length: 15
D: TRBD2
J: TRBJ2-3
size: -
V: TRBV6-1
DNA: TGTGCCACCGCTGGGAGGGACTTCTACACAGATACGCAGTATTTT
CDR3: CATAGRDFYTDTQYF

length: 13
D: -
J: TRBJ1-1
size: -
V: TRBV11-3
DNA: TGTGCCAGCAGCGCCGGGGGGAACACTGAAGCTTTCTTT
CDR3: CASSAGGNTEAFF

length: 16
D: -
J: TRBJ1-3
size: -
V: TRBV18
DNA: TGTGCCAGCTCACCATCACAGGGAAGAAATGGAAACACCATATATTTT
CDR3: CASSPSQGRNGNTIYF

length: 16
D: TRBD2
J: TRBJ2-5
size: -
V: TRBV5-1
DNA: TGCGCCAGCAGCTCCACCGGGACTAGCGGGAGAGAGACCCAGTACTTC
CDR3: CASSSTGTSGRETQYF

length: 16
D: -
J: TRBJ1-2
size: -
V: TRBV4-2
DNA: TGTGCCAGCAGCCAACTTGCACAGGAGAGTAACTATGGCTACACCTTC
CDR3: CASSQLAQESNYGYTF

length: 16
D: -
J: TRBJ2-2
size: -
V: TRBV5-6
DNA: TGTGCCAGCAGCCCCTACGCGAGACAGGACACCGGGGAGCTGTTTTTT
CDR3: CASSPYARQDTGELFF

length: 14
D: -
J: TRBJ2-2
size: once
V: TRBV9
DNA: TGTGCCAGCAGCGTAGCAGTCTACACCGGGGAGCTGTTTTTT
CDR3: CASSVAVYTGELFF